This T cell receptor beta chain comes out of a study of blood T cells in healthy people across ages. Findings of the study overall: It was the long-lived donors that had more naive CD4+ cells and higher diversity than aged donors.

From germline, CDR1 is SQVTM and CDR2 ANQGSEA. The CDR3 totals 13 residues. J gave up 2 bases and V 4 bases, and 5 bases lay outside the gene matches. The authors ran a second PCR of roughly 6 to 12 cycles using a sample-barcoded 5' primer and a J-beta primer mix. Each cDNA molecule received a tag from a template-switch adaptor that had 12 random nucleotides. One entry per CDR3 protein results from TCRdb running MiXCR on the 5' RACE reads. Among roughly 830,000 distinct CDR3 sequences listed, 55% to 65% were seen once. A few counts support this clonotype. Its target is not known. Input material: blood. This receptor was obtained from a man in his thirties or forties in good health. V is TRBV29-1 and J is TRBJ2-7, with 7 bases fitting TRBD2. CDR3: CSVAGAGAYEQYF. As DNA, the CDR3 is TGCAGCGTTGCTGGTGCGGGGGCCTACGAGCAGTACTTC.